This note documents a single T cell receptor (beta chain) sequence. The ends were cut back, 2 bases at V and 7 bases at J, with 11 bases in the middle. Germline V gene data show CDR1 as SGHAT and CDR2 as FQNNGV. The CDR3 length is 13 residues. Libraries were prepared by immunoSEQ multiplex PCR; TCRdb keeps only in-frame clonotypes and omits some of them. Of fewer than 85,000 clones listed, 87% were seen once; the top ten hold 1% to 1.5%. This sample was taken from a study of T cell responses to AZD1222 COVID-19 vaccine. This chain joins TRBV11-2 and TRBJ1-2; D unclear. Sequencing was performed on peripheral blood, taken 28 days after the second AZD1222 dose. The TCR was taken from an adult who received the AZD1222 COVID-19 vaccine. CDR3 sequence: CASSLPGESGYTF. Here the CDR3 DNA reads TGTGCCAGCAGCTTACCTGGGGAGTCTGGCTACACCTTC.